This T cell receptor beta chain was found in a study of T cells after yellow fever vaccination. Regarding the study as a whole: Abundant clonotypes from the bulk population could get into FACS-sorted repertoires as contaminants. The secondary response was weaker but peaked faster, day 5 versus 15. Some clonotypes were seen in both the CD4 and the CD8 compartments. These made up a small share and likely arose from convergent recombination.

Conversion of TCR transcripts into cDNA relied on 5'RACE template switching, which added a universal primer site and UMIs. TCRdb itself ran the 5' RACE reads through MiXCR, one entry per CDR3 protein. The table includes about 320,000 distinct CDR3 sequences, approximately 4% detected once. Comment on this clonotype: The antigen is unknown.

The material was PBMCs, obtained 15 days after the yellow fever booster vaccination. This receptor was obtained from a man between 18 and 29 years old who received the YFV17D yellow fever vaccine.

Written as DNA, the CDR3 is TGTGCCACCAGTGAGCCGCCGGGACAGGGAGGAAACAATGAGCAGTTCTTC. Its translation is CATSEPPGQGGNNEQFF. This chain links TRBV24-1 with TRBJ2-1, with 9 bases matching TRBD1. CDR1 is KGHDR and CDR2 is SFDVKD in the germline V gene. This CDR3 region has 17 residues. Trimming took 4 bases from V and 5 from J; bases not matched to a gene: 11.